Listed below are T cell receptor beta chains from one sample, sequenced in a study of Graves' ophthalmopathy and Graves' hyperthyroidism. TCRdb called the multiplex PCR reads again in MiXCR, with one record for every CDR3 protein. The sample has 900,000 to 1,200,000 distinct CDR3 sequences, about two fifths seen once. The specimen sequenced was peripheral blood or thyroid tissue (not recorded which). All receptors derive from an adult man with Graves' hyperthyroidism. CDR3s include the opening cysteine and the closing phenylalanine or tryptophan. D genes are given only for firm matches. Part of the rows lack a size; the others show once, few, many or a class for expanded clones.

D gene: .
J gene: TRBJ1-5
V gene: TRBV29-1
clone size: .
CDR3 protein: CSNKRADNQPQHF
CDR3 DNA: TGCAGCAATAAGAGGGCCGACAATCAGCCCCAGCATTTT

D gene: .
J gene: TRBJ1-2
V gene: TRBV2
clone size: .
CDR3 protein: CASSETEGSNYGYTF
CDR3 DNA: TGTGCCAGCAGTGAAACGGAGGGATCTAACTATGGCTACACCTTC

D gene: TRBD1
J gene: TRBJ2-5
V gene: TRBV10-3
clone size: .
CDR3 protein: CAISESGGSQETQYF
CDR3 DNA: TGTGCCATCAGTGAATCAGGGGGTAGCCAAGAGACCCAGTACTTC

D gene: .
J gene: TRBJ2-7
V gene: TRBV11-1
clone size: .
CDR3 protein: CASSPRWGTYEQYF
CDR3 DNA: TGTGCCAGCAGCCCCCGCTGGGGTACCTACGAGCAGTACTTC

D gene: .
J gene: TRBJ1-5
V gene: TRBV6-1
clone size: .
CDR3 protein: CASSETASGNQPQHF
CDR3 DNA: TGTGCCAGCAGTGAAACGGCTAGCGGCAATCAGCCCCAGCATTTT

D gene: TRBD2
J gene: TRBJ2-2
V gene: TRBV29-1
clone size: .
CDR3 protein: CNAGTSWGGTGELFF
CDR3 DNA: TGCAACGCTGGGACTAGCTGGGGGGGCACCGGGGAGCTGTTTTTT

D gene: .
J gene: TRBJ2-7
V gene: TRBV29-1
clone size: .
CDR3 protein: CSVRGDFLFNYEQYF
CDR3 DNA: TGCAGTGTGAGGGGAGACTTCTTATTCAACTACGAGCAGTACTTC

D gene: .
J gene: TRBJ1-2
V gene: TRBV24-1
clone size: many
CDR3 protein: CATSVRQTRDGYTF
CDR3 DNA: TGTGCCACCAGTGTAAGACAGACCCGCGATGGCTACACCTTC

D gene: TRBD1
J gene: TRBJ1-5
V gene: TRBV12-3/TRBV12-4
clone size: .
CDR3 protein: CASSSEGAPQHF
CDR3 DNA: TGTGCCAGCAGCTCAGAGGGGGCGCCCCAGCATTTT

D gene: .
J gene: TRBJ1-2
V gene: TRBV12-3/TRBV12-4
clone size: .
CDR3 protein: CASSLEIPTGPTNYGYTF
CDR3 DNA: TGTGCCAGCAGTTTAGAAATCCCAACTGGGCCGACTAACTATGGCTACACCTTC

D gene: TRBD2
J gene: TRBJ2-7
V gene: TRBV10-2
clone size: .
CDR3 protein: CASSAGLAGEEQYF
CDR3 DNA: TGCGCCAGCAGTGCCGGACTAGCGGGAGAAGAGCAGTACTTC

D gene: .
J gene: TRBJ2-5
V gene: TRBV29-1
clone size: few
CDR3 protein: CSVGPRLSFQETQYF
CDR3 DNA: TGCAGCGTGGGGCCGCGACTCAGCTTTCAAGAGACCCAGTACTTC

D gene: TRBD1
J gene: TRBJ2-5
V gene: TRBV7-2
clone size: .
CDR3 protein: CASSLSLRDSQETQYF
CDR3 DNA: TGTGCCAGCAGCTTGTCATTAAGGGACAGCCAAGAGACCCAGTACTTC

D gene: TRBD2
J gene: TRBJ2-1
V gene: TRBV29-1
clone size: .
CDR3 protein: CSVGGRLADYNEQFF
CDR3 DNA: TGCAGCGTTGGGGGTAGACTAGCGGACTACAATGAGCAGTTCTTC

D gene: TRBD1
J gene: TRBJ2-7
V gene: TRBV5-8
clone size: many
CDR3 protein: CASSDGTAFYEQYF
CDR3 DNA: TGTGCCAGCAGCGACGGGACAGCCTTCTACGAGCAGTACTTC

D gene: .
J gene: TRBJ1-2
V gene: TRBV28
clone size: .
CDR3 protein: CASSFRGEPYGYTF
CDR3 DNA: TGTGCCAGCAGTTTTCGAGGGGAACCCTATGGCTACACCTTC

D gene: .
J gene: TRBJ2-5
V gene: TRBV9
clone size: .
CDR3 protein: CASSQTPTRGQAQYF
CDR3 DNA: TGTGCCAGCAGCCAGACACCGACTAGGGGGCAGGCCCAGTACTTC

D gene: .
J gene: TRBJ1-2
V gene: TRBV4-3
clone size: few
CDR3 protein: CASSQDLGAIENYGYTF
CDR3 DNA: TGCGCCAGCAGCCAAGACTTGGGCGCTATAGAGAACTATGGCTACACCTTC

D gene: .
J gene: TRBJ2-7
V gene: TRBV20-1
clone size: .
CDR3 protein: CSASDIGRTYEQYF
CDR3 DNA: TGCAGTGCTAGCGATATCGGAAGAACTTACGAGCAGTACTTC

D gene: TRBD1
J gene: TRBJ2-2
V gene: TRBV25-1
clone size: many
CDR3 protein: CASSRTGVGELFF
CDR3 DNA: TGTGCCAGCAGTAGGACAGGGGTTGGGGAGCTGTTTTTT

D gene: .
J gene: TRBJ1-5
V gene: TRBV20-1
clone size: many
CDR3 protein: CSARNSFDLPQHF
CDR3 DNA: TGCAGTGCTAGGAACAGTTTCGACCTACCCCAGCATTTT

D gene: TRBD1
J gene: TRBJ2-5
V gene: TRBV11-2
clone size: many
CDR3 protein: CASSPIRDRKETQYF
CDR3 DNA: TGTGCCAGCAGCCCGATCCGGGACAGAAAAGAGACCCAGTACTTC

D gene: .
J gene: TRBJ1-2
V gene: TRBV29-1
clone size: .
CDR3 protein: CSVDTGATYGYTF
CDR3 DNA: TGCAGCGTTGATACAGGAGCGACTTATGGCTACACCTTC

D gene: .
J gene: TRBJ2-5
V gene: TRBV4-1
clone size: many
CDR3 protein: CASSQREGEQETQYF
CDR3 DNA: TGCGCCAGCAGCCAGCGAGAGGGGGAGCAAGAGACCCAGTACTTC

D gene: TRBD1
J gene: TRBJ2-7
V gene: TRBV11-2
clone size: .
CDR3 protein: CASSLDGTGGEQYF
CDR3 DNA: TGTGCCAGCAGCTTAGACGGGACAGGGGGCGAGCAGTACTTC

D gene: TRBD1
J gene: TRBJ2-2
V gene: TRBV7-2
clone size: .
CDR3 protein: CASSLRRGTGMILRELFF
CDR3 DNA: TGTGCCAGCAGCTTACGGCGGGGGACAGGGATGATTCTACGGGAGCTGTTTTTT

D gene: .
J gene: TRBJ2-5
V gene: TRBV27
clone size: few
CDR3 protein: CASSSPSLGETQYF
CDR3 DNA: TGTGCCAGCAGTTCACCCTCTTTAGGGGAGACCCAGTACTTC

D gene: .
J gene: TRBJ1-6
V gene: TRBV4-3
clone size: many
CDR3 protein: CASSRHRGYPNSPLHF
CDR3 DNA: TGCGCCAGCAGCCGCCACCGGGGGTACCCTAATTCACCCCTCCACTTT

D gene: .
J gene: TRBJ2-5
V gene: TRBV2
clone size: .
CDR3 protein: CASGPGTPYQETQYF
CDR3 DNA: TGTGCCAGCGGGCCCGGGACACCTTACCAAGAGACCCAGTACTTC

D gene: TRBD1
J gene: TRBJ2-7
V gene: TRBV6-5
clone size: once
CDR3 protein: CASSSGGQGLEYF
CDR3 DNA: TGTGCCAGCAGTTCTGGGGGACAGGGGTTGGAGTACTTC

D gene: .
J gene: TRBJ2-7
V gene: TRBV7-9
clone size: many
CDR3 protein: CASSLGGRKEQYF
CDR3 DNA: TGTGCCAGCAGCTTAGGGGGGCGGAAGGAGCAGTACTTC

D gene: TRBD2
J gene: TRBJ2-2
V gene: TRBV4-2
clone size: few
CDR3 protein: CASSQVTRTSGRRTGELFF
CDR3 DNA: TGTGCCAGCAGCCAAGTAACTCGGACTAGCGGGAGGAGGACCGGGGAGCTGTTTTTT

D gene: TRBD2
J gene: TRBJ2-7
V gene: TRBV20-1
clone size: .
CDR3 protein: CSAKVTVQTSAPYEQYF
CDR3 DNA: TGCAGTGCTAAGGTGACAGTCCAGACTAGCGCCCCCTACGAGCAGTACTTC

D gene: TRBD2
J gene: TRBJ2-5
V gene: TRBV5-1
clone size: .
CDR3 protein: CASSVDSGRRRETQYF
CDR3 DNA: TGCGCCAGCAGCGTGGATAGCGGGAGGCGGAGAGAGACCCAGTACTTC

D gene: .
J gene: TRBJ2-7
V gene: TRBV11-2
clone size: many
CDR3 protein: CASSEEPMSSYEQYF
CDR3 DNA: TGTGCCAGCAGTGAGGAGCCGATGAGCTCCTACGAGCAGTACTTC

D gene: TRBD1
J gene: TRBJ2-6
V gene: TRBV6-1
clone size: few
CDR3 protein: CASKNPGQTSSGANVLTF
CDR3 DNA: TGTGCCAGCAAGAACCCGGGACAGACCAGCTCTGGGGCCAACGTCCTGACTTTC

D gene: .
J gene: TRBJ2-6
V gene: TRBV29-1
clone size: many
CDR3 protein: CSAYKSGANVLTF
CDR3 DNA: TGCAGTGCTTACAAGTCTGGGGCCAACGTCCTGACTTTC

D gene: TRBD1
J gene: TRBJ2-2
V gene: TRBV29-1
clone size: many
CDR3 protein: CSARFGQTGTGELFF
CDR3 DNA: TGCAGCGCCCGCTTTGGGCAGACAGGGACCGGGGAGCTGTTTTTT